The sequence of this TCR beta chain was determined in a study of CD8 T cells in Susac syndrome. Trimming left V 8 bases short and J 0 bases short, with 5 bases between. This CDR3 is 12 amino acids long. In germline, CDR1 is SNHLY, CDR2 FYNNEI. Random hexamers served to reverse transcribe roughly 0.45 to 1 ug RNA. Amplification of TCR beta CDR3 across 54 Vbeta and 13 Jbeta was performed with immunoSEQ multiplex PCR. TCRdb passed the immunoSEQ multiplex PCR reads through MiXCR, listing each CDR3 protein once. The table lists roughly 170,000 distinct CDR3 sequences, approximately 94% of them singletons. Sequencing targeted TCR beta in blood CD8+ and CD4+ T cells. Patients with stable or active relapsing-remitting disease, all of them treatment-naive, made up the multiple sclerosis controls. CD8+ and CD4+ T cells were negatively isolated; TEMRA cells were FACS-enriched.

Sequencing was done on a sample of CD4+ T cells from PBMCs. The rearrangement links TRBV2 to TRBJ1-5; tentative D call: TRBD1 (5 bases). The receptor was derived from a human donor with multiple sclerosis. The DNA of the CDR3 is TGTGCCAGCGGGGGTAGCAATCAGCCCCAGCATTTT. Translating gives CASGGSNQPQHF.